Following are 13 T cell receptor beta chains from one sample sequenced in a study of T cells in Graves' hyperthyroidism and ophthalmopathy. Regions amplified from RNA transcripts were the TCR beta CDR3 regions. RT-PCR in the first round (using the HTBI primer set) targeted the TCR CDR3. One entry per CDR3 protein results from TCRdb running MiXCR on the multiplex PCR reads. The table includes some 350,000 distinct CDR3 sequences, 25% detected once. Sequencing was done on a sample of blood. These receptors were collected from a man aged 50-60 years with Graves' hyperthyroidism.

The rearrangement joins TRBV24-1 to TRBJ2-5, with 8 bases fitting TRBD1. CDR1 is KGHDR, CDR2 SFDVKD, per germline. The V gene end was trimmed by 3 bases and the J gene end by 4 bases; junction bases not matched to a gene: 3. The CDR3 consists of 14 residues. The CDR3, as DNA: TGTGCCACCAGTGATCGGACAGGGAGAGAGACCCAGTACTTC. This codes for CATSDRTGRETQYF.

The chain combines TRBV6-2 or TRBV6-3 with TRBJ2-5; D gene unclear. From germline, CDR1 is MNHEY and CDR2 SVGEGT. CDR3 length equals 12 residues. V was trimmed by 2 bases and J by 4 bases, leaving 5 bases between them. This CDR3 is CASSYGPETQYF. The DNA for the CDR3 is TGTGCCAGCAGTTACGGTCCAGAGACCCAGTACTTC.

The table lists this clonotype with many counts. The J gene is TRBJ2-5, the V gene TRBV11-2, with no clear D. Germline-derived CDR1 and CDR2 are SGHAT and FQNNGV. Trimming took 5 bases from V and 5 from J, leaving 6 bases between them. The CDR3 covers 11 residues. DNA for the CDR3: TGTGCCAGCAGCCAGCAGGAGACCCAGTACTTC. Translating it yields CASSQQETQYF.

DNA for the CDR3: TGCAGTGCTAAACCGGGACAGGGGACTGGCGAGCAGTACTTC. It encodes CSAKPGQGTGEQYF. The rearrangement joins TRBV20-1 to TRBJ2-7, with 10 bases aligning to TRBD1. Germline CDR1 and CDR2: DFQATT and SNEGSKA (reference sequence). The V and J ends lost 4 bases and 6 bases, in that order; junction bases with no gene match: 9. This CDR3 region has 14 residues.

This clonotype was detected a few times. J is TRBJ2-1 and V is TRBV10-3; TRBD2 matches at 8 bases. Trimming cost V 3 bases and J 9 bases; bases outside gene matches: 10. Per germline, CDR1 ENHRY and CDR2 SYGVKD. The CDR3 loop spans 15 amino acids. The CDR3 DNA sequence: TGTGCCATCAGTGATAGAACGGGAGGGCCGGGTGAGCAGTTCTTC. Its protein is CAISDRTGGPGEQFF.

The CDR3 DNA reads as TGTGCCAGCAGTTTAGGGGTTGGGCAGCCCCAGCATTTT. The encoded protein is CASSLGVGQPQHF. This rearrangement joins TRBV12-3 or TRBV12-4 to TRBJ1-5; no reliable D call. Trimming stripped 1 base from V and 7 bases from J, with 8 bases between. CDR3 length: 13 residues.

The CDR3 nucleotides are TGTGCCAGCAGCTTAGTCGGGTCGACGAACAATGAGCAGTTCTTC. It is translated as CASSLVGSTNNEQFF. The genes are TRBV7-2 and TRBJ2-1; D uncertain. The CDR3 extends over 15 amino acids. Germline V gives CDR1 SGHTA, CDR2 FQGNSA. Trimming left V 1 base short and J 5 bases short, with 12 bases between.

This clonotype was counted a few times. The chain couples TRBV6-1 to TRBJ2-7, with TRBD1 identical over 9 bases. J gave up 2 bases and V 5 bases, and 4 bases lay outside the gene matches. Germline V gene data show CDR1 as MNHNS and CDR2 as SASEGT. The CDR3 is 14 residues long. The CDR3 reads CASSKRTGAYEQYF. The CDR3 DNA sequence: TGTGCCAGCAGTAAAAGGACAGGGGCCTACGAGCAGTACTTC.

The CDR3 sequence: CASSSSDGNTGELFF. The CDR3 DNA follows: TGTGCCAGCAGCTCATCGGACGGGAACACCGGGGAGCTGTTTTTT. This chain uses TRBV13 with TRBJ2-2; D is undetermined. V lost 4 bases to trimming and J lost 1 base, with 10 bases between them. Germline V gives CDR1 PRHDT, CDR2 FYEKMQ (reference sequence). The CDR3 contains 15 residues.

This clonotype was observed at least ten times. The chain joins TRBV12-3 or TRBV12-4 to TRBJ2-3, with 12 bases fitting TRBD2. Trimming cost V 6 bases and J 5 bases; bases outside gene matches: 9. This CDR3 contains 16 residues. The CDR3 sequence: CASSSNAGLAGDTQYF. In DNA form, the CDR3 reads TGTGCCAGCAGCTCGAACGCGGGACTAGCGGGAGATACGCAGTATTTT.

This clonotype occurred a few times. The chain combines TRBV30 with TRBJ1-1; a weak D match, TRBD1 (5 bases). The V gene lost 2 bases and the J gene lost 1 base, with 8 bases spanning the gap. Germline values: CDR1 GTSNPN, CDR2 SVGIG (reference sequence). This CDR3 contains 13 residues. For the CDR3, the DNA is TGTGCCTGGAGTACGCAGGGGAACACTGAAGCTTTCTTT. Translated, it gives CAWSTQGNTEAFF.

This clonotype was picked up a small number of times. The J gene is TRBJ2-1, the V gene TRBV7-2, with TRBD2 identical over 8 bases. V gave up 5 bases and J gave up 6 bases; unmatched junction bases: 9. Germline CDR1 is SGHTA and CDR2 is FQGNSA. The CDR3 is 15 amino acids. In DNA, the CDR3 is TGTGCCAGCAGCAAAACCGGGACTAGTGGCAATGAGCAGTTCTTC. It specifies CASSKTGTSGNEQFF. The variable domain in full, with the rest retrieved from reference TRBV7-2 and TRBJ2-1, is GAGVSQSPSNKVTEKGKDVELRCDPISGHTALYWYRQSLGQGLEFLIYFQGNSAPDKSGLPSDRFSAERTGGSVSTLTIQRTQQEDSAVYLCASSKTGTSGNEQFFGPGTRLTVL.

This clonotype came up many times. This rearrangement joins TRBV7-2 to TRBJ2-7; D is uncertain. This CDR3 is built from 14 residues. Germline CDR1 and CDR2: SGHTA and FQGNSA. V lost 2 bases, J lost 2 bases, and 10 bases lay in between. CDR3 bases: TGTGCCAGCAGCTTAACCCCTCGGGCCTACGAGCAGTACTTC. Encoded protein: CASSLTPRAYEQYF.